What follows are 6 T cell receptor beta chains derived from one specimen sequenced in a study of T-cell memory formation after mild COVID-19. TCRdb analysed the 5' RACE reads with MiXCR anew, one entry per CDR3 protein. The sample consists of fewer than 400,000 distinct CDR3 sequences, 16% of them appearing once. Sequencing used PBMCs or a T cell subset sorted from them (not recorded which). The receptors stem from a man aged 18-30 years who had mild COVID-19 (a few samples of this study predate the infection). Cell type and time point are not known.

In this sample, this clonotype turned up a few times. The V and J genes are TRBV6-1 and TRBJ2-1, with D possibly matching TRBD2 (6 bases). V lost 2 bases, J lost 8 bases, and 13 bases lay in between. Germline CDR1 and CDR2: MNHNS and SASEGT. This CDR3 has 14 amino acids. The DNA of the CDR3 is TGTGCCAGCAGTGAATATCCGCGGGACGATGAGCAGTTCTTC. Residues: CASSEYPRDDEQFF.

V usage is TRBV23-1 and J usage is TRBJ1-5; TRBD1 matches at 7 bases. TRBV23-1 has ORF status, its function being uncertain. The CDR3 runs to 13 residues. V lost 10 bases and J lost 8; bases outside the gene matches: 11. In DNA, the CDR3 is TGCGCCACGGAAGACAGGGATAGTGAGCCCCAGCATTTT. It encodes CATEDRDSEPQHF.

The chain links TRBV2 to TRBJ2-7; unclear D gene. V dropped 2 bases and J dropped 5 bases, with 10 bases sitting between them. Germline V gene sequence: CDR1 SNHLY, CDR2 FYNNEI. This CDR3 is 13 amino acids long. CDR3 coding DNA: TGTGCCAGCAGTGAAACTTGGGTCCACGAGCAGTACTTC. Encoded protein: CASSETWVHEQYF.

This clonotype has more than one count but fewer than ten. The chain combines TRBV7-2 with TRBJ2-7; no firm D call. The V end lost 5 bases, the J end lost 6 bases, and 14 bases lay between the germline ends. Germline V CDR1 and CDR2: SGHTA, FQGNSA. This CDR3 comprises 13 residues. The CDR3 nucleotides read TGTGCCAGCAGCCCATCCTTCCTGTTCGAGCAGTACTTC. Translated: CASSPSFLFEQYF. Combining the CDR3 with reference TRBV7-2 and TRBJ2-7 gives the whole variable domain GAGVSQSPSNKVTEKGKDVELRCDPISGHTALYWYRQSLGQGLEFLIYFQGNSAPDKSGLPSDRFSAERTGGSVSTLTIQRTQQEDSAVYLCASSPSFLFEQYFGPGTRLTVT.

This clonotype was counted a few times. The chain joins TRBV7-3 to TRBJ1-3; D gene uncertain. Germline values: CDR1 SGHTA, CDR2 FQGTGA. Trimming left V 2 bases short and J 2 bases short, with 13 bases between. The CDR3 is 16 amino acids. For the CDR3, the DNA is TGTGCCAGCAGCTTAGGGTCGTCTGGGCCTGGAAACACCATATATTTT. As protein: CASSLGSSGPGNTIYF.

A few counts support this clonotype. This chain joins TRBV7-2 and TRBJ1-5; 9 bases align to TRBD1. Per the germline V gene, CDR1 is SGHTA and CDR2 is FQGNSA. The ends lost 1 base at V and 6 bases at J; junction bases unmatched: 7. The CDR3 sequence is 16 residues long. CDR3 DNA sequence: TGTGCCAGCAGCTTAGGGGGACAGGGTGGGGGTCAGCCCCAGCATTTT. Its translation: CASSLGGQGGGQPQHF.